These 14 T cell receptor beta chains came from one sample sequenced in a study of blood T cells in healthy people across ages. Combining a sample-barcoded 5' primer with a J-beta primer mix, a second PCR ran for roughly 6 to 12 cycles. TCRdb passed the 5' RACE reads through MiXCR, listing each CDR3 protein once. The data contain approximately 1.5 million distinct CDR3 sequences, about 32% of them seen just once; the ten biggest clones take up around 11%. The sequenced sample was blood. These receptors were taken from a woman aged 25 to 45 in good health.

This chain links TRBV5-1 with TRBJ2-7; D remains unclear. The CDR3 runs to 15 residues. CDR1 and CDR2 from the germline V gene are SGHRS and YFSETQ. Deletions cut 4 bases from V and 2 bases from J, with 16 bases between. The chain's CDR3 is CASSPEEQFTYEQYF. The CDR3 coding sequence is TGCGCCAGCAGCCCCGAGGAGCAGTTTACCTACGAGCAGTACTTC.

The chain uses TRBV9 and TRBJ2-5; the match to TRBD1 covers 10 bases. V was pared by 2 bases and J by 5 bases, with 9 bases of the junction left unmatched. CDR3 length equals 16 residues. Germline V gene lookup returns CDR1 SGDLS and CDR2 YYNGEE. CDR3 nucleotide sequence: TGTGCCAGCAGCGTTCGCGACAGGGGGCGCGGGGAGACCCAGTACTTC. Amino acid sequence: CASSVRDRGRGETQYF.

Turning to this clonotype: A read error may explain this, as a much larger clone is one base away. V gene TRBV12-3 or TRBV12-4 combines with J gene TRBJ2-5; 7 positions agree with TRBD2. The better agreement between TRBJ2-7 and the DNA end casts doubt on the J call. The CDR3 loop spans 15 amino acids. The CDR3 protein is CAGSFKAGETYEQYF. In nucleotides, the CDR3 is TGTGCCGGCAGTTTTAAGGCGGGGGAGACCTACGAGCAGTACTTC.

The genes are TRBV5-8 and TRBJ1-2; 8 bases map to TRBD1. Trimming removed 6 bases from V and 2 bases from J; junction bases left unmatched: 6. The CDR3 spans 14 residues. CDR1 and CDR2 (germline): SGHTS, YDEGEE. CDR3 nucleotides: TGTGCCAGCACCCCGCAGGGGGCCAACTATGGCTACACCTTC. Translation: CASTPQGANYGYTF.

A remark on this clonotype: A read error may produce the germline difference seen at one junction end. This chain uses TRBV7-8 with TRBJ2-5, with D maybe TRBD1 (6 bases). This CDR3 is 16 amino acids long. CDR1 is SGHVS and CDR2 is FQNEAQ in the germline V gene. This CDR3 is CASSPRDRTDQGTQYF. The CDR3 DNA reads as TGTGCCAGCAGCCCTCGAGACAGGACTGACCAAGGGACCCAGTACTTC.

This clonotype has just a few counts. The chain joins TRBV30 to TRBJ2-1, with no clear D. CDR1 is GTSNPN and CDR2 is SVGIG in the germline V gene (reference sequence). This CDR3 spans 11 amino acids. V shed 2 bases and J shed 10 bases, with 9 bases lying between them. This chain's CDR3 is CAWSLGLEQFF. The CDR3, as DNA: TGTGCCTGGAGTCTGGGCTTGGAGCAGTTCTTC.

The CDR3 is CASKDGRSSYNEQFF. DNA of the CDR3: TGTGCCAGCAAAGACGGCCGGAGCTCCTACAATGAGCAGTTCTTC. The gene calls are TRBV7-8 and TRBJ2-1; D remains unclear. The length of the CDR3 is 15 residues. The germline V gene has CDR1 SGHVS and CDR2 FQNEAQ. Between the trimmed V and J ends, which lost 7 bases and 0 bases, there was a span of 13 bases.

This clonotype turned up a few times. The rearrangement joins TRBV3-1 to TRBJ1-4; tentatively, D is TRBD1 (6 bases). V lost 2 bases, J lost 8 bases, and 15 bases lay in between. The germline V gene has CDR1 LGHDT and CDR2 YNNKEL (reference sequence). The CDR3 extends over 15 amino acids. In DNA form, the CDR3 reads TGTGCCAGCAGCCAAACAGATACAGGGAAGGAAAAACTGTTTTTT. It codes for CASSQTDTGKEKLFF.

This chain connects TRBV18 to TRBJ2-1; weak D call: TRBD1 (5 bases). The CDR3 has 13 residues. Between the trimmed V and J ends, which lost 6 bases and 8 bases, there was a span of 14 bases. From germline, CDR1 is KGHSH and CDR2 LQKENI. The DNA of the CDR3 is TGTGCCAGCTCCAACGACTGGGGCCATGAGCAGTTCTTC. Protein sequence: CASSNDWGHEQFF.

This clonotype was detected a few times. The chain is built from TRBV5-5 and TRBJ2-6, with no clear D. CDR3 length equals 17 residues. Looked up from germline, CDR1 is SGHKS and CDR2 is YYEKEE (reference sequence). Between the trimmed V and J ends, which lost 1 base and 0 bases, there was a span of 11 bases. The CDR3 nucleotides read TGTGCCAGCAGCTTGCGACGGCTGACCTCTGGGGCCAACGTCCTGACTTTC. Amino acids: CASSLRRLTSGANVLTF.

This clonotype showed up just a few times. The CDR3: CASSVARDALEETQYF. The CDR3 DNA reads as TGTGCCAGCAGCGTAGCTCGTGACGCGTTAGAAGAGACCCAGTACTTC. The chain couples TRBV9 to TRBJ2-5; no reliable D call. The germline V gene encodes CDR1 SGDLS and CDR2 YYNGEE. This CDR3 spans 16 amino acids. V shed 0 bases and J shed 3 bases, with 15 bases lying between them.

This clonotype was counted between two and nine times. The chain links TRBV4-1 to TRBJ2-1; TRBD2 aligns across 8 bases. V shed 0 bases, J shed 5 bases, and the junction held 9 bases outside the gene matches. This CDR3 spans 17 amino acids. Germline CDR1 reads MGHRA; CDR2 reads YSYEKL. The CDR3: CASSQDRSGGVNNEQFF. The CDR3 region has the DNA TGCGCCAGCAGCCAAGATCGGAGCGGGGGAGTTAACAATGAGCAGTTCTTC.

J is TRBJ2-6 and V is TRBV28; D possibly corresponds to TRBD2 (6 bases). Germline V lookup: CDR1 MDHEN, CDR2 SYDVKM. CDR3 length equals 18 residues. Deletions cut 3 bases from V and 0 bases from J, with 15 bases between. The CDR3 reads CASSLGGGISSGANVLTF. CDR3 nucleotides: TGTGCCAGCAGTTTGGGTGGAGGGATAAGCTCTGGGGCCAACGTCCTGACTTTC.

The chain is built from TRBV13 and TRBJ2-5; the match to TRBD2 covers 11 bases. CDR1 and CDR2 from the germline V gene are PRHDT and FYEKMQ (reference sequence). The CDR3 totals 15 residues. V lost 5 bases to trimming and J lost 5 bases; unmatched junction nucleotides: 7. The CDR3 coding sequence is TGTGCCAGCAGCAAACTAGCGGGAGTTCTGGAGACCCAGTACTTC. This encodes CASSKLAGVLETQYF.